This TCR beta chain emerged from a study of T cells in Graves' hyperthyroidism and ophthalmopathy. Whole-study results and caveats: Ophthalmopathy stood apart from stable hyperthyroidism in a 13 V-J model. Blood also carried most thyroid clonotypes expanded above 0.001.

There are many counts of this clonotype. Its antigen is still unknown. Exclusion criteria comprised uncontrolled infection, other autoimmune disease, pregnancy or lactation. PBMCs were sourced from roughly 10 ml fresh peripheral blood. TCR beta CDR3 region amplification was performed from RNA transcripts. TCR CDR3 regions were first amplified by RT-PCR with HTBI primers. Via MiXCR, TCRdb re-called the multiplex PCR reads, giving one row per CDR3 protein. Seen here are approximately 380,000 distinct CDR3 sequences, less than 20% observed once, and the top ten hold 40%. Looked up from germline, CDR1 is SNHLY and CDR2 is FYNNEI. V lost 8 bases to trimming and J lost 0 bases; unmatched junction nucleotides: 6. This CDR3 is 14 amino acids long.

The genes are TRBV2 and TRBJ2-7, with TRBD2 matching 8 bases. This receptor was obtained from a man aged 18 to 29 with Graves' ophthalmopathy. The specimen sequenced was blood. The CDR3 region is CASRLASSSYEQYF. The DNA of the CDR3 is TGTGCCAGCCGACTAGCGTCTAGCTCCTACGAGCAGTACTTC.